This T cell receptor beta chain appears in the sequencing data of a study of OX40 agonist ivuxolimab in advanced cancers. Points on this clone: Its antigen is not identified.

The CDR3 extends over 16 amino acids. The germline gives CDR1 SGHNT, CDR2 YYREEE (reference sequence). V lost 3 bases and J lost 5; bases outside the gene matches: 10. Assay used: immunoSEQ multiplex PCR; TCRdb lists only in-frame clones, some missing. This table has more than 35,000 clones, 80% appearing once. Whole-study findings and limits: Expanded peripheral T cells had an undetermined antigen specificity. Also showing low normalized T-cell clonal expansion were some of the nonresponders.

This clonotype was obtained from an adult with an advanced solid tumor such as melanoma, head and neck, liver or kidney cancer. The gene calls are TRBV5-4 and TRBJ2-7; 11 nucleotides line up with TRBD2. Here the sequenced sample was CD4+ or CD8+ T cells sorted from blood, taken in a trial of the OX40 agonist ivuxolimab. This chain's CDR3 is CASSSTLLLAGDEQYF. CDR3 bases: TGTGCCAGCAGCTCTACCCTCCTACTAGCGGGAGACGAGCAGTACTTC.